This TCR beta chain was found in a study of T cell changes during pregnancy in multiple sclerosis. TCRdb's copy holds only in-frame clones and misses some; the assay was immunoSEQ multiplex PCR. The table shows about 89,000 clones, with around 94% occurring only once. The CDR3 loop spans 11 amino acids. Trimming shortened V by 8 bases and J by 4 bases, and 8 bases separated the two germline ends. From germline, CDR1 is MDHEN and CDR2 SYDVKM. The TCR comes from a female donor with multiple sclerosis, enrolled in a pregnancy study. V is TRBV28 and J is TRBJ1-2; D remains unclear. The starting material was peripheral blood, obtained in the third trimester of pregnancy. This CDR3 reads CASAEIYGYTF. The CDR3 nucleotides read TGTGCCAGCGCGGAGATCTATGGCTACACCTTC.